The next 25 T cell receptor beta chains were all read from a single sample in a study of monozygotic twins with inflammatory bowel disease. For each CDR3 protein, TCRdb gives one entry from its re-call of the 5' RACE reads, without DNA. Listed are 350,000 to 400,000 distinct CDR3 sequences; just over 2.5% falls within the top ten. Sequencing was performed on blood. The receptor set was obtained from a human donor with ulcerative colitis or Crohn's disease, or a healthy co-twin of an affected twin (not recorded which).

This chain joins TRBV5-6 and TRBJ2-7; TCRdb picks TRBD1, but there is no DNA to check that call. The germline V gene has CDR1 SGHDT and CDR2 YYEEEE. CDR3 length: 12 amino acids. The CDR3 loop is CASTDTHYEQYF.

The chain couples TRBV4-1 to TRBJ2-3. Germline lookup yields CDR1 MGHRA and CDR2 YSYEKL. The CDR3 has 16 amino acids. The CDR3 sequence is CASSQDAQSSTDTQYF.

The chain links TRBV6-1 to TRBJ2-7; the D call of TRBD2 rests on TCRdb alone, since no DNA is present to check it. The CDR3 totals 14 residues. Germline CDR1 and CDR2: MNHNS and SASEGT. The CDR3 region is CASSGTNREGEQYF.

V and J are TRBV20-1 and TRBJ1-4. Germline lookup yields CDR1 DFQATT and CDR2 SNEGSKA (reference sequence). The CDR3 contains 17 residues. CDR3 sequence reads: CSARDGSGTSTNEKLFF.

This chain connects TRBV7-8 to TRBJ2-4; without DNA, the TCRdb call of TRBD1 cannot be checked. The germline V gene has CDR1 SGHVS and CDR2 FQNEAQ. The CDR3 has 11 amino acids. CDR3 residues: CASSLGQGLHF.

The CDR3 sequence: CASSASGVFTEAFF. The chain is built from TRBV2 and TRBJ1-1; TCRdb selects TRBD1, and the lack of DNA leaves this call unchecked. The CDR3 runs to 14 residues. From germline, CDR1 is SNHLY and CDR2 FYNNEI.

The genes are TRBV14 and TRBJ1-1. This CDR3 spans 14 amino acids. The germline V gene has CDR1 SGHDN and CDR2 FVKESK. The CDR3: CASSQDRAGGEAFF.

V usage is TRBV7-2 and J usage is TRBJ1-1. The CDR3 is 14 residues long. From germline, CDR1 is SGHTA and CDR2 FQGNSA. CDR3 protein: CASSLKSLNTEAFF.

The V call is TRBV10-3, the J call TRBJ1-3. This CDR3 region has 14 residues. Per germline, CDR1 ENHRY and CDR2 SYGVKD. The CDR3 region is CAISSDPRGNTIYF.

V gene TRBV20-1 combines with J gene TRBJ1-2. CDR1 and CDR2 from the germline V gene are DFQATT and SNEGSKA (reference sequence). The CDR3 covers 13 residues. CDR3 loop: CSAALGTNYGYTF.

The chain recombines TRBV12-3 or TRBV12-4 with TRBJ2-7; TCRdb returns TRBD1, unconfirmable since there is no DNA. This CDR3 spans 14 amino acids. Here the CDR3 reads CASSQGPGSYEQYF.

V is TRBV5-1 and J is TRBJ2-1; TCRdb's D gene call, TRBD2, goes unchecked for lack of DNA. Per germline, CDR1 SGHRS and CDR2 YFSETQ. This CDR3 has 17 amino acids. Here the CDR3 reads CASSTASGGDKYNEQFF.

The CDR3 reads CASNHERGIAKNIQYF. The rearrangement joins TRBV5-1 to TRBJ2-4; TCRdb selects TRBD2, and the lack of DNA leaves this call unchecked. This CDR3 contains 16 residues. Germline loops: CDR1 SGHRS, CDR2 YFSETQ.

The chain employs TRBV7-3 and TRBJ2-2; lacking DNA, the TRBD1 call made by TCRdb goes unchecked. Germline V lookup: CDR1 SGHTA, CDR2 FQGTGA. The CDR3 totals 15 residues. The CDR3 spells CASSSQGVNTGELFF.

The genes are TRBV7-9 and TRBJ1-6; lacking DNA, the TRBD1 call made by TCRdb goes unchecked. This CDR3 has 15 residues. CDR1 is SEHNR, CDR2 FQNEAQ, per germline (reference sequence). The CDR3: CASSPLGDSNSPLHF.

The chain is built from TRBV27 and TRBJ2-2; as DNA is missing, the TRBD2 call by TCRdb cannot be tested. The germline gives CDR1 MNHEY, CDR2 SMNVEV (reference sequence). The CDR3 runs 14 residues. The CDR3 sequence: CASMAAGRSGELFF.

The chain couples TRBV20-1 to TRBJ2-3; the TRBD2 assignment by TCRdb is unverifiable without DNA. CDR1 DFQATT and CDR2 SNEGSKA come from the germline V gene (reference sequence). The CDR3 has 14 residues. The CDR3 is CSARDLAGTDTQYF.

This CDR3 reads CASSPIVIHTGELFF. The chain has TRBV7-6 and TRBJ2-2. Germline loops: CDR1 SGHVS, CDR2 FNYEAQ. This CDR3 comprises 15 residues.

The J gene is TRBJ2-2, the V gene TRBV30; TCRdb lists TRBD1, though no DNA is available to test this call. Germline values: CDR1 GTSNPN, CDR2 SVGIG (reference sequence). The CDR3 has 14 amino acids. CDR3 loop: CASGGPRGTGELFF.

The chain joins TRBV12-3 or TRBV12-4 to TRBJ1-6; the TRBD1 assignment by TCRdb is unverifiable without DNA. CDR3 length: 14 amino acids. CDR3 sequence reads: CASSSTGSSSPLHF.

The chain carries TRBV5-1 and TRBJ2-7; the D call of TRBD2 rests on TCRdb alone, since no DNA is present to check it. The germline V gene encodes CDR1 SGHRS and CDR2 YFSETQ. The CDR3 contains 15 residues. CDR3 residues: CASSLLAGATYEQYF.

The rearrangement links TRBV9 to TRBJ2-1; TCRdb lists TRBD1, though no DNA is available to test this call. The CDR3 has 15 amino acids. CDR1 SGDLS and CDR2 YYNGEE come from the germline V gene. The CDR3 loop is CASSTSRGEYNEQFF.

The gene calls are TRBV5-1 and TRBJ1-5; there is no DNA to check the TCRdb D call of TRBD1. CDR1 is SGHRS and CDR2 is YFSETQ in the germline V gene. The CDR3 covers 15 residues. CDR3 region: CASSLEGTVNQPQHF.

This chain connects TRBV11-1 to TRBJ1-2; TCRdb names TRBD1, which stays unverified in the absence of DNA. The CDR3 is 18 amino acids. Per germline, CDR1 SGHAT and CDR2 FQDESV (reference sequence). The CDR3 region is CASSPREQGALYNYGYTF. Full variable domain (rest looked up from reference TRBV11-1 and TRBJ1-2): EAEVAQSPRYKITEKSQAVAFWCDPISGHATLYWYRQILGQGPELLVQFQDESVVDDSQLPKDRFSAERLKGVDSTLKIQPAELGDSAMYLCASSPREQGALYNYGYTFGSGTRLTVV.

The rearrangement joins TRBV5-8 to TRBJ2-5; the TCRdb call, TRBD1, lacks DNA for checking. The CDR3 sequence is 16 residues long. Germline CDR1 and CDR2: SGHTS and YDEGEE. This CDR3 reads CASSSGQGAIKETQYF.